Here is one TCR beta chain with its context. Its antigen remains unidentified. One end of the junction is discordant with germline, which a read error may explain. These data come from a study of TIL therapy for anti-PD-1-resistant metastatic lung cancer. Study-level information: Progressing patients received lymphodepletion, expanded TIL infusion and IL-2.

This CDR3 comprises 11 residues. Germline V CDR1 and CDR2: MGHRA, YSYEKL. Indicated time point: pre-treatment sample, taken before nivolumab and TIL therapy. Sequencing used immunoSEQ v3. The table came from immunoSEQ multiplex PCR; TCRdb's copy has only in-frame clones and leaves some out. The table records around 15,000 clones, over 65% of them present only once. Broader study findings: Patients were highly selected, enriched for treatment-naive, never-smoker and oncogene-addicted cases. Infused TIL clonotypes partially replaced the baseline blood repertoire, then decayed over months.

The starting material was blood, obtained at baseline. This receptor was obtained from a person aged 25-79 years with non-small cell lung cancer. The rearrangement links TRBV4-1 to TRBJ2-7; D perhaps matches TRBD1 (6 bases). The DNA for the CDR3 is TGCGCCAGCAGCCAACGACAGGCATCGGACTTC. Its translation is CASSQRQASDF.